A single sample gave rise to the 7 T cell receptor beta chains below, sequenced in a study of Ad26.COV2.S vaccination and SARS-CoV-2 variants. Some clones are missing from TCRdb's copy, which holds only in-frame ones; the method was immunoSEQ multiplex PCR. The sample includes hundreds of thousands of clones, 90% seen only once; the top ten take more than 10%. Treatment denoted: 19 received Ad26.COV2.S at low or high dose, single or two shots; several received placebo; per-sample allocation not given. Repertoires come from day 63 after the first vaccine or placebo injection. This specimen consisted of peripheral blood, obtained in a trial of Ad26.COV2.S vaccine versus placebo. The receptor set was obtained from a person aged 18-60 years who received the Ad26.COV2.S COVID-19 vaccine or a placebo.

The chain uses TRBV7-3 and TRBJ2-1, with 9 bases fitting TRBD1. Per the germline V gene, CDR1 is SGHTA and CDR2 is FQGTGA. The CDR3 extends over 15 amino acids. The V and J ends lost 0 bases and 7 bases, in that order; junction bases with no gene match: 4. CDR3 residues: CASSLTGQGINEQFF. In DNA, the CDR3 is TGTGCCAGCAGCTTAACGGGACAGGGTATTAATGAGCAGTTCTTC.

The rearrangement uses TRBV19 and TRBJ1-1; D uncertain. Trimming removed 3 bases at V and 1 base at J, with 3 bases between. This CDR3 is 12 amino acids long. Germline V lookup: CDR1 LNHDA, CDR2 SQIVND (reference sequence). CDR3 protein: CASSIWNTEAFF. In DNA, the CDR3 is TGTGCCAGTAGTATTTGGAACACTGAAGCTTTCTTT. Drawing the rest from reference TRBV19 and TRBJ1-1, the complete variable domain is DGGITQSPKYLFRKEGQNVTLSCEQNLNHDAMYWYRQDPGQGLRLIYYSQIVNDFQKGDIAEGYSVSREKKESFPLTVTSAQKNPTAFYLCASSIWNTEAFFGQGTRLTVV.

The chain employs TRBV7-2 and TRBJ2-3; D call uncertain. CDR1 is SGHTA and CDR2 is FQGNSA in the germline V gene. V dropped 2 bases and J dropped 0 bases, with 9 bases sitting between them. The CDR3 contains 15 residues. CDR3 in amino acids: CASSLSGHSTDTQYF. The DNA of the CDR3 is TGTGCCAGCAGCTTATCAGGCCATAGCACAGATACGCAGTATTTT.

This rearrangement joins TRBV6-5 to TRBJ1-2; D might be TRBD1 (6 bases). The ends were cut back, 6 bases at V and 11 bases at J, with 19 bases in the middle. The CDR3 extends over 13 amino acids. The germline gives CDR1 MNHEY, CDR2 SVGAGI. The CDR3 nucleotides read TGTGCCAGCAGCCTCCCGGGGGCAAAGGGGTACACCTTC. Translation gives CASSLPGAKGYTF.

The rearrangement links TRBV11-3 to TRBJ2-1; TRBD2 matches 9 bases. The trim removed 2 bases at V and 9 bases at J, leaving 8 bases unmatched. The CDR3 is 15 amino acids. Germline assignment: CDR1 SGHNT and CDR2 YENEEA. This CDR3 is CASSLRGTSLGEQFF. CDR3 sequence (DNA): TGTGCCAGCAGCTTAAGGGGGACTAGCCTTGGTGAGCAGTTCTTC.

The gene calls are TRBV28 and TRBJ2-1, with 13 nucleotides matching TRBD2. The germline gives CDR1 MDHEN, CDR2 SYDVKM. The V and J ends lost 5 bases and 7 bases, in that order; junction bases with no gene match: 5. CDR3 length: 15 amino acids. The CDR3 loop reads CASSPGTSGTNEQFF. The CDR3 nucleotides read TGTGCCAGCAGTCCAGGGACTAGCGGGACAAATGAGCAGTTCTTC.

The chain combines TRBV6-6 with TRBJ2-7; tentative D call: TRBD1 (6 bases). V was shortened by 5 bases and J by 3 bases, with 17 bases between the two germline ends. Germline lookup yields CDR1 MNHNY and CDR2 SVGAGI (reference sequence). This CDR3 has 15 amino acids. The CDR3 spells CASSHIQGRDYEQYF. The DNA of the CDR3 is TGTGCCAGCAGTCACATACAGGGCCGGGACTACGAGCAGTACTTC.